Below are 13 T cell receptor beta chains sequenced from a single sample in a study of cytomegalovirus exposure and HLA in healthy donors. PCR involved 60 Vbeta and 13 Jbeta primers. Profiled with immunoSEQ multiplex PCR; TCRdb holds only in-frame clones, not every one. This table has tens of thousands of clones, about 79% appearing once. The sequenced material came from PBMCs. The receptors were gathered from a man between 35 and 55 years old in good health and CMV-seronegative.

This clone was seen just once. The V gene is TRBV19, the J gene TRBJ1-3; 7 bases are a match to TRBD1. CDR1 is LNHDA, CDR2 SQIVND, per germline (reference sequence). V shed 8 bases and J 0 bases; nucleotides not matched to a gene: 4. The CDR3 runs to 14 residues. The CDR3 sequence: CASGQDASGNTIYF. CDR3 sequence (DNA): TGTGCCAGTGGACAGGATGCCTCTGGAAACACCATATATTTT. Full variable domain (rest looked up from reference TRBV19 and TRBJ1-3): DGGITQSPKYLFRKEGQNVTLSCEQNLNHDAMYWYRQDPGQGLRLIYYSQIVNDFQKGDIAEGYSVSREKKESFPLTVTSAQKNPTAFYLCASGQDASGNTIYFGEGSWLTVV.

This clone has a single count. V is TRBV5-1 and J is TRBJ2-7, with 9 bases identical to TRBD2. J lost 3 bases, V lost 4 bases, and 14 bases had no gene match. This CDR3 has 17 amino acids. The germline V gene has CDR1 SGHRS and CDR2 YFSETQ. CDR3 nucleotides: TGCGCCAGCAGCCTCTACACCAGGACTAGCGAGTACTACGAGCAGTACTTC. It is translated as CASSLYTRTSEYYEQYF.

The chain carries TRBV2 and TRBJ1-3; tentative D call: TRBD1 (6 bases). The CDR3 runs to 18 residues. Per germline, CDR1 SNHLY and CDR2 FYNNEI. Trimming left V 8 bases short and J 0 bases short, with 23 bases between. CDR3 region: CASRRGGSGLDSGNTIYF. DNA of the CDR3: TGTGCCAGCCGGAGGGGGGGCTCAGGACTGGACTCTGGAAACACCATATATTTT.

A single count supports this clone. The chain recombines TRBV18 with TRBJ1-4; possibly TRBD1 for D (6 bases). The V gene's germline CDR1 is KGHSH and CDR2 LQKENI. The CDR3 spans 14 residues. The V end was cut by 6 bases, the J end by 1 base, with 9 bases between. As DNA, the CDR3 is TGTGCCAGCTCGCCGACAGGAACTAATGAAAAACTGTTTTTT. Translating gives CASSPTGTNEKLFF.

This chain links TRBV7-9 with TRBJ1-1; 9 bases are a match to TRBD1. J gave up 8 bases and V 5 bases, and 12 bases lay outside the gene matches. The CDR3 covers 15 residues. CDR1 is SEHNR and CDR2 is FQNEAQ in the germline V gene (reference sequence). This chain's CDR3 is CASSIDGQGKGEAFF. As DNA, the CDR3 is TGTGCCAGCAGCATTGACGGACAGGGGAAAGGAGAAGCTTTCTTT.

The chain employs TRBV13 and TRBJ1-3; D remains unclear. This CDR3 contains 17 residues. Germline V gives CDR1 PRHDT, CDR2 FYEKMQ (reference sequence). Trimming pared 2 bases from V and 6 bases from J, leaving 20 bases between. The CDR3 sequence: CASSLSRWAGSENTIYF. CDR3 DNA sequence: TGTGCCAGCAGCTTAAGTCGTTGGGCAGGATCCGAAAACACCATATATTTT.

This clone was counted a single time. The rearrangement uses TRBV10-3 and TRBJ1-3; the D gene is possibly TRBD1 (5 bases). The germline gives CDR1 ENHRY, CDR2 SYGVKD. CDR3 length equals 15 residues. Between the trimmed V and J ends, which lost 5 bases and 0 bases, there was a span of 11 bases. This chain's CDR3 is CAISSMGGSGNTIYF. The CDR3 DNA reads TGTGCCATCAGTTCGATGGGGGGCTCTGGAAACACCATATATTTT.

The gene calls are TRBV9 and TRBJ2-7; 8 bases align to TRBD1. The V and J ends lost 4 bases and 0 bases, in that order; junction bases with no gene match: 9. Germline CDR1 and CDR2: SGDLS and YYNGEE. The CDR3 runs to 16 residues. In DNA, the CDR3 is TGTGCCAGCAGCTTAAGGGGGGACAGGAGCTCCTACGAGCAGTACTTC. Translated: CASSLRGDRSSYEQYF.

V gene TRBV27 combines with J gene TRBJ2-1, with D perhaps matching TRBD1 (6 bases). The V end lost 6 bases, the J end lost 0 bases, and 12 bases lay between the germline ends. The V gene's germline CDR1 is MNHEY and CDR2 SMNVEV (reference sequence). This CDR3 is 15 amino acids long. The CDR3 sequence: CASSTTGSSYNEQFF. CDR3 coding DNA: TGTGCCAGCAGCACCACAGGGAGCTCCTACAATGAGCAGTTCTTC.

The genes are TRBV5-4 and TRBJ2-3; D is undetermined. CDR3 length: 15 amino acids. The V end was cut by 0 bases, the J end by 0 bases, with 8 bases between. The V gene's germline CDR1 is SGHNT and CDR2 YYREEE (reference sequence). The CDR3 region is CASSLAAISTDTQYF. The CDR3 region has the DNA TGTGCCAGCAGCTTGGCCGCTATTAGCACAGATACGCAGTATTTT.

V is TRBV18 and J is TRBJ1-6; TRBD1 matches at 10 bases. Germline V gene lookup returns CDR1 KGHSH and CDR2 LQKENI. Unmatched junction bases numbered 7, after V lost 1 base and J lost 7 bases. CDR3 size: 17 residues. CDR3 amino acids: CASSPQPGTGDNSPLHF. The DNA of the CDR3 is TGTGCCAGCTCACCACAACCAGGGACAGGGGACAATTCACCCCTCCACTTT.

The rearrangement links TRBV9 to TRBJ2-1, with 8 positions matching TRBD1. Germline V gives CDR1 SGDLS, CDR2 YYNGEE. The trim removed 10 bases at V and 3 bases at J, leaving 6 bases unmatched. The CDR3 loop spans 13 amino acids. The CDR3 sequence: CARDRGFYNEQFF. For the CDR3, the DNA is TGTGCCCGAGACAGGGGCTTCTACAATGAGCAGTTCTTC.

The chain has TRBV28 and TRBJ1-2, with D perhaps matching TRBD1 (6 bases). This CDR3 spans 16 amino acids. V lost 5 bases and J 0 bases, leaving 16 bases between the germline ends. The germline CDR1 and CDR2 sequences are MDHEN and SYDVKM. CDR3 loop: CASSLGGGLANYGYTF. Written as DNA, the CDR3 is TGTGCCAGCAGTCTAGGCGGGGGGCTGGCTAACTATGGCTACACCTTC.